One and the same sample provided the 3 T cell receptor beta chains below, sequenced in a study of blood T cell repertoires in COVID-19. Profiling relied on immunoSEQ multiplex PCR, and the TCRdb table lists in-frame clones only, not all of them. Here the sample spans nearly 110,000 clones, approximately 80% being singletons. Sequencing was performed on peripheral blood. Receptors originate from a man between 65 and 85 years old with acute or convalescent COVID-19.

Only a few counts were recorded for this clone. The rearrangement uses TRBV27 and TRBJ1-1; 8 nucleotides match TRBD1. Trimming removed 7 bases from V and 4 bases from J; junction bases left unmatched: 5. The V gene's germline CDR1 is MNHEY and CDR2 SMNVEV (reference sequence). The CDR3 spans 13 residues. DNA of the CDR3: TGTGCCAGCAACCCGACAGGGGCCACTGAAGCTTTCTTT. This gives the protein CASNPTGATEAFF.

This chain uses TRBV2 with TRBJ1-2, with 8 bases that match TRBD1. Germline V gene data show CDR1 as SNHLY and CDR2 as FYNNEI. The CDR3 length is 12 residues. The junction had 4 bases not matched to a gene; V was cut back by 6 bases and J by 7 bases. This CDR3 is CASRTDRGGYTF. CDR3 coding DNA: TGTGCCAGCAGAACAGACAGGGGTGGCTACACCTTC.

The V and J genes are TRBV6-5 and TRBJ2-5, with 8 bases fitting TRBD1. The CDR3 is 13 amino acids. CDR1 MNHEY and CDR2 SVGAGI come from the germline V gene. The V gene end was trimmed by 11 bases and the J gene end by 2 bases; junction bases not matched to a gene: 7. The DNA for the CDR3 is TGTGCCGCCCCGGGACAGGATCAAGAGACCCAGTACTTC. Protein product: CAAPGQDQETQYF.